Listed below are T cell receptor beta chains from one sample, sequenced in a study of shared clonotypes between healthy human individuals. The protocol was immunoSEQ multiplex PCR, while the TCRdb copy is restricted to in-frame clones and leaves out a portion. The repertoire holds some 1 million clones, with around 74% as singletons. Sequenced material: memory CD4+ T cells sorted from blood. The receptor source for this set is a young man in good health. The CDR3 runs from the conserved cysteine through the conserved F or W. The D gene is left open where the match is weak. Size values are once, few and many counts, or a class for expanded clones, and some rows have none.

CDR3nt: TGTGCCTCCCTCCCCCCAGGCTCATGGGGCTACACCTTC
CDR3aa: CASLPPGSWGYTF
abundance: NA
j_gene: TRBJ1-2
d_gene: NA
v_gene: TRBV28

CDR3nt: TGTGCCAGCAGTGAGACAGGGGTGGGCGAAAAACTGTTTTTT
CDR3aa: CASSETGVGEKLFF
abundance: NA
j_gene: TRBJ1-4
d_gene: TRBD1
v_gene: TRBV28

CDR3nt: TGCGCCAGCAGTCCGGCAGGGGGTAAATACGAGCAGTTCTTC
CDR3aa: CASSPAGGKYEQFF
abundance: NA
j_gene: TRBJ2-1
d_gene: TRBD1
v_gene: TRBV5-1

CDR3nt: TGTGCCAGCAGTTACCGAGGGTGGTCCGGGGAGCTGTTTTTT
CDR3aa: CASSYRGWSGELFF
abundance: NA
j_gene: TRBJ2-2
d_gene: NA
v_gene: TRBV6-5

CDR3nt: TGTGCCAGCAGCTTGATGGTAGCGGGAGTAGGGGAGCAGTTCTTC
CDR3aa: CASSLMVAGVGEQFF
abundance: NA
j_gene: TRBJ2-1
d_gene: TRBD2
v_gene: TRBV7-2

CDR3nt: TGTGCCTGTGAAGCGGGAGGTAGATACAATGAGCAGTTCTTC
CDR3aa: CACEAGGRYNEQFF
abundance: few
j_gene: TRBJ2-1
d_gene: TRBD2
v_gene: TRBV30

CDR3nt: TGTGCCAGCAGTTTAACGTGGGCCAATTCACCCCTCCACTTT
CDR3aa: CASSLTWANSPLHF
abundance: few
j_gene: TRBJ1-6
d_gene: NA
v_gene: TRBV27

CDR3nt: TGTGCCTGGAGTCATACCGGGACAGGCGGCAATCAGCCCCAGCATTTT
CDR3aa: CAWSHTGTGGNQPQHF
abundance: NA
j_gene: TRBJ1-5
d_gene: TRBD1
v_gene: TRBV30

CDR3nt: TGTGCCAGCAGTCAACCGGAAGCCGGGGAGCTGTTTTTT
CDR3aa: CASSQPEAGELFF
abundance: NA
j_gene: TRBJ2-2
d_gene: NA
v_gene: TRBV5-4

CDR3nt: TGTGCCAGCAGTTACGAGGGAAGGATAGGCTACACCTTC
CDR3aa: CASSYEGRIGYTF
abundance: NA
j_gene: TRBJ1-2
d_gene: NA
v_gene: TRBV6-6

CDR3nt: TGTGCCAGCAGTCTGGGACAGGGGGCGACAGGAAACACCATATATTTT
CDR3aa: CASSLGQGATGNTIYF
abundance: once
j_gene: TRBJ1-3
d_gene: TRBD1
v_gene: TRBV28

CDR3nt: TGTGCCAGCAGCTTAGAGCGGGGGGTGCCCTACGAGCAGTACTTC
CDR3aa: CASSLERGVPYEQYF
abundance: NA
j_gene: TRBJ2-7
d_gene: TRBD2
v_gene: TRBV7-3

CDR3nt: TGTGCCACCACGGGACAGGGGAACACCGGGGAGCTGTTTTTT
CDR3aa: CATTGQGNTGELFF
abundance: once
j_gene: TRBJ2-2
d_gene: TRBD1
v_gene: TRBV2

CDR3nt: TGCGCCAGCAGCACAGGGGTGAGAACTGAAGCTTTCTTT
CDR3aa: CASSTGVRTEAFF
abundance: NA
j_gene: TRBJ1-1
d_gene: TRBD1
v_gene: TRBV5-1

CDR3nt: TGTGCCAGCAGCCCCGGACAGTTTTCTAACTATGGCTACACCTTC
CDR3aa: CASSPGQFSNYGYTF
abundance: NA
j_gene: TRBJ1-2
d_gene: NA
v_gene: TRBV11-2

CDR3nt: TGTGCCAGCAGCTCGCGGGCCCCGGGACAGGTCTCGGATACGCAGTATTTT
CDR3aa: CASSSRAPGQVSDTQYF
abundance: NA
j_gene: TRBJ2-3
d_gene: TRBD1
v_gene: TRBV7-2

CDR3nt: TGTGCCAGCAGCGTAGCTCCCAGCGGAGAGTACGAGCAGTACTTC
CDR3aa: CASSVAPSGEYEQYF
abundance: many
j_gene: TRBJ2-7
d_gene: NA
v_gene: TRBV9

CDR3nt: TGTGCCAGCAGCGCCGGGACAAACACCGGGGAGCTGTTTTTT
CDR3aa: CASSAGTNTGELFF
abundance: many
j_gene: TRBJ2-2
d_gene: NA
v_gene: TRBV7-2

CDR3nt: TGTGCCAGCAGGAATCTAGCGGGAGGGCCCGGGAACATTCAGTACTTC
CDR3aa: CASRNLAGGPGNIQYF
abundance: NA
j_gene: TRBJ2-4
d_gene: TRBD2
v_gene: TRBV2

CDR3nt: TGTGCCAGCTCACCAAGTGGAAGCAGAAAATCACCCCTCCACTTT
CDR3aa: CASSPSGSRKSPLHF
abundance: NA
j_gene: TRBJ1-6
d_gene: NA
v_gene: TRBV18

CDR3nt: TGTGCCAGCAGTTACTCGGGGACGGCGAGCTATGGCTACACCTTC
CDR3aa: CASSYSGTASYGYTF
abundance: NA
j_gene: TRBJ1-2
d_gene: NA
v_gene: TRBV6-5

CDR3nt: TGTGCCAGCAGCTTAAGGCAGGGGGCAGGAAGCTCCTACGAGCAGTACTTC
CDR3aa: CASSLRQGAGSSYEQYF
abundance: NA
j_gene: TRBJ2-7
d_gene: TRBD1
v_gene: TRBV7-9

CDR3nt: TGTGCCAGCAGCCTAACTAGCGGGAGCGAGACCCAGTACTTC
CDR3aa: CASSLTSGSETQYF
abundance: NA
j_gene: TRBJ2-5
d_gene: TRBD2
v_gene: TRBV7-9

CDR3nt: TGTGCCAGCAGCTTATCAGGAATCAATCAGCCCCAGCATTTT
CDR3aa: CASSLSGINQPQHF
abundance: NA
j_gene: TRBJ1-5
d_gene: NA
v_gene: TRBV7-9

CDR3nt: TGTGCCAGCAGCCCCCGGGAAAGCAGGGCTAATCAGCCCCAGCATTTT
CDR3aa: CASSPRESRANQPQHF
abundance: NA
j_gene: TRBJ1-5
d_gene: NA
v_gene: TRBV21-1

CDR3nt: TGTGCCAGCAGTGAGGGAGGGGCGGTGGAGACCCAGTACTTC
CDR3aa: CASSEGGAVETQYF
abundance: NA
j_gene: TRBJ2-5
d_gene: TRBD2
v_gene: TRBV2

CDR3nt: TGCGCCAGCAGCTTGGGGGGGCAAGCCCAAGAGACCCAGTACTTC
CDR3aa: CASSLGGQAQETQYF
abundance: NA
j_gene: TRBJ2-5
d_gene: NA
v_gene: TRBV5-1

CDR3nt: TGTGCCAGCAATATCGCTGGAGGGGTCCAAGAGACCCAGTACTTC
CDR3aa: CASNIAGGVQETQYF
abundance: few
j_gene: TRBJ2-5
d_gene: NA
v_gene: TRBV9

CDR3nt: TGTGCCTGGAGTTCCGATTCCGGGACGTCCAATGAAAAACTGTTTTTT
CDR3aa: CAWSSDSGTSNEKLFF
abundance: NA
j_gene: TRBJ1-4
d_gene: NA
v_gene: TRBV30

CDR3nt: TGCGCCAGCAGCTTTCTACAGGGAGGTGAGCAGTTCTTC
CDR3aa: CASSFLQGGEQFF
abundance: once
j_gene: TRBJ2-1
d_gene: NA
v_gene: TRBV5-1

CDR3nt: TGTGCCAGCGTCTATGGGAACACTGAAGCTTTCTTT
CDR3aa: CASVYGNTEAFF
abundance: NA
j_gene: TRBJ1-1
d_gene: NA
v_gene: TRBV6-1

CDR3nt: TGTGCCAGCAGTTACTCGGTAACGGGGAGCTCCTACGAGCAGTACTTC
CDR3aa: CASSYSVTGSSYEQYF
abundance: NA
j_gene: TRBJ2-7
d_gene: NA
v_gene: TRBV6-5

CDR3nt: TGTGCCAGCAGTCAAAATAGGGTTTCTGGGGCCAACGTCCTGACTTTC
CDR3aa: CASSQNRVSGANVLTF
abundance: NA
j_gene: TRBJ2-6
d_gene: NA
v_gene: TRBV27

CDR3nt: TGTGCCAGCAGTATCAGAATGAACACTGAAGCTTTCTTT
CDR3aa: CASSIRMNTEAFF
abundance: few
j_gene: TRBJ1-1
d_gene: NA
v_gene: TRBV2

CDR3nt: TGTGCCAGCAGCCAGGACGGGAGTATGGGTTACAATGAGCAGTTCTTC
CDR3aa: CASSQDGSMGYNEQFF
abundance: NA
j_gene: TRBJ2-1
d_gene: NA
v_gene: TRBV7-2

CDR3nt: TGTGCCAGCAGACAGGGACCGAACGTCCTGACTTTC
CDR3aa: CASRQGPNVLTF
abundance: once
j_gene: TRBJ2-6
d_gene: NA
v_gene: TRBV6-5

CDR3nt: TGTGCCGGGAGCGGCTACAATGAGCAGTTCTTC
CDR3aa: CAGSGYNEQFF
abundance: NA
j_gene: TRBJ2-1
d_gene: NA
v_gene: TRBV30